This T cell receptor beta chain was sequenced in a study of cytomegalovirus exposure and HLA in healthy donors. Concerning this clone: Its antigen is unknown.

PCR primers comprised 60 Vbeta and 13 Jbeta primers. Method: immunoSEQ multiplex PCR; TCRdb's copy keeps in-frame clones and lacks some. The sample has roughly 69,000 clones, almost 75% seen once. From germline, CDR1 is LNHNV and CDR2 YYDKDF (reference sequence). V was clipped by 8 bases and J by 5 bases; unmatched bases: 6. This CDR3 is built from 13 residues. General observations from the study: In vitro testing confirmed a few CMV-associated chains as specific for CMV antigens.

This rearrangement joins TRBV15 to TRBJ1-1, with 9 bases matching TRBD1. Sequencing input: PBMCs. The sequence was collected from a man aged 50-59 years in good health and CMV-seronegative. CDR3 loop: CATGGQGGTEAFF. CDR3 coding DNA: TGTGCCACCGGGGGACAGGGAGGGACTGAAGCTTTCTTT.